This entry concerns a single TCR beta chain. Its target is not known. This sample stems from a study of shared clonotypes between healthy human individuals. Across the study: Per donor, CD8 memory used one plate, CD8 naive used two, CD4 memory used three and CD4 naive used three.

There are 14 residues in the CDR3. Germline CDR1 SGHDT, CDR2 YYEEEE. With 2 bases removed from V and 6 bases from J, the gap between germline ends came to 13 bases. At a deep level, the assay was run. Some 30,000 T cell genomes, or approximately 200 ng DNA, went into the sorted-subset replicate PCRs. Repertoires were generated with immunoSEQ multiplex PCR, while TCRdb's copy carries only in-frame clones and drops some. Of hundreds of thousands of clones listed, 85% to 95% are singletons. Naive CD8 cells lacked CD45RO and underwent positive selection for CCR7, leaving out terminally differentiated effector memory CD45RA+ cells. Whole-study results and caveats: Only blood underwent sampling, and tissue repertoires likely differ.

The sample was naive CD8+ T cells sorted from blood. The chain carries TRBV5-6 and TRBJ2-3, with unresolved D. The source is a woman aged 30 to 39 in good health. The CDR3 sequence: CASSFYMLGDTQYF. In nucleotides, the CDR3 is TGTGCCAGCAGCTTTTATATGCTCGGGGATACGCAGTATTTT.